These T cell receptor beta chains were read from a single sample in a study of Tregs in tolerant kidney transplant recipients. The protocol was immunoSEQ multiplex PCR, while the TCRdb copy is restricted to in-frame clones and leaves out a portion. The data show roughly 66,000 clones, roughly 90% seen once. Sample: CD8+ T cells from blood, taken before the transplant. These receptors all stem from a human donor who received a combined kidney and bone marrow transplant. The CDR3 runs from the conserved cysteine through the conserved F or W. A D gene is named only where the DNA matches it firmly. Rows may omit the clone size; those that give it use once, few, many or a size class.

D gene: NA; clone size: NA; V gene: TRBV4-3; J gene: TRBJ2-7; CDR3 DNA: TGCGCCAGCAGCCAAGATGTAGGGGATTCCTACGAGCAGTACTTC; CDR3 protein: CASSQDVGDSYEQYF
D gene: NA; clone size: NA; V gene: TRBV19; J gene: TRBJ1-5; CDR3 DNA: TGTGCCAGTACCTCACAGGGAGGGCAGCCCCAGCATTTT; CDR3 protein: CASTSQGGQPQHF
D gene: TRBD1; clone size: NA; V gene: TRBV4-3; J gene: TRBJ2-1; CDR3 DNA: TGCGCCAGCAGCACGAGACAGGGTGGTGAGCAGTTCTTC; CDR3 protein: CASSTRQGGEQFF
D gene: NA; clone size: NA; V gene: TRBV11-2; J gene: TRBJ2-5; CDR3 DNA: TGTGCCAGCAGCTTAGTCGACAGTCCCGGGGAGACCCAGTACTTC; CDR3 protein: CASSLVDSPGETQYF
D gene: NA; clone size: NA; V gene: TRBV15; J gene: TRBJ1-2; CDR3 DNA: TGTGCCACCTCTTCCGGGGGGTTTTATGGCTACACCTTC; CDR3 protein: CATSSGGFYGYTF
D gene: TRBD1; clone size: NA; V gene: TRBV5-8; J gene: TRBJ1-1; CDR3 DNA: TGTGCCAGCAGCCCCGACAGGGCGTACACTGAAGCTTTCTTT; CDR3 protein: CASSPDRAYTEAFF
D gene: TRBD2; clone size: NA; V gene: TRBV4-3; J gene: TRBJ2-1; CDR3 DNA: TGCGCCAGCAGCCAAGACTTAGAACGGGGGGGCCATGATGAGCAGTTCTTC; CDR3 protein: CASSQDLERGGHDEQFF
D gene: TRBD1; clone size: once; V gene: TRBV30; J gene: TRBJ1-2; CDR3 DNA: TGTGCCTGGAGTGCCGGTACAGGGGAACACTATGGCTACACCTTC; CDR3 protein: CAWSAGTGEHYGYTF
D gene: NA; clone size: NA; V gene: TRBV4-2; J gene: TRBJ2-2; CDR3 DNA: TGTGCCAGCAGCCAAGAGGTGGTTGGCGGGATCATGACCGGGGAGCTGTTTTTT; CDR3 protein: CASSQEVVGGIMTGELFF
D gene: NA; clone size: once; V gene: TRBV6-1; J gene: TRBJ1-1; CDR3 DNA: TGTGCCAGCAGTGAAGCTCTCTCGGCGGTTGAGGAAGCTTTCTTT; CDR3 protein: CASSEALSAVEEAFF
D gene: TRBD1; clone size: NA; V gene: TRBV10-3; J gene: TRBJ1-5; CDR3 DNA: TGTGCCATCAGGGACAGGGAGGCTCAGCCCCAGCATTTT; CDR3 protein: CAIRDREAQPQHF
D gene: NA; clone size: NA; V gene: TRBV19; J gene: TRBJ1-2; CDR3 DNA: TGTGCCAGTAGTATGCCCGGGGATGGCTACACCTTC; CDR3 protein: CASSMPGDGYTF
D gene: NA; clone size: once; V gene: TRBV5-1; J gene: TRBJ2-1; CDR3 DNA: TGCGCCAGCAGCCTGACAGCAAATGAGCAGTTCTTC; CDR3 protein: CASSLTANEQFF
D gene: NA; clone size: NA; V gene: TRBV7-9; J gene: TRBJ1-1; CDR3 DNA: TGTGCCAGCAGCCCACCTTCGGGAGGGGGGTACACTGAAGCTTTCTTT; CDR3 protein: CASSPPSGGGYTEAFF
D gene: TRBD1; clone size: NA; V gene: TRBV27; J gene: TRBJ1-2; CDR3 DNA: TGTGCCAGCAGTTTGGGCTATACGACAGGGGGCGCGGACTATGGCTACACCTTC; CDR3 protein: CASSLGYTTGGADYGYTF
D gene: TRBD2; clone size: few; V gene: TRBV6-1; J gene: TRBJ2-7; CDR3 DNA: TGTGCCAGCAGTGAAGACGCGGGAGGGCCCTACGAGCAGTACTTC; CDR3 protein: CASSEDAGGPYEQYF
D gene: TRBD1; clone size: NA; V gene: TRBV11-2; J gene: TRBJ1-2; CDR3 DNA: TGTGCCAGCAGCTTAGATCCCGGGACAGGGCTTTACTATGGCTACACCTTC; CDR3 protein: CASSLDPGTGLYYGYTF
D gene: TRBD2; clone size: NA; V gene: TRBV12-5; J gene: TRBJ2-1; CDR3 DNA: TGTGCTAGTGGTTTGGAGATACTAGCGGGAGCCTTTCTGAATGAGCAGTTCTTC; CDR3 protein: CASGLEILAGAFLNEQFF
D gene: NA; clone size: NA; V gene: TRBV7-2; J gene: TRBJ2-7; CDR3 DNA: TGTGCCAGCACCAACAGGGTCTACGAGCAGTACTTC; CDR3 protein: CASTNRVYEQYF
D gene: NA; clone size: NA; V gene: TRBV9; J gene: TRBJ1-1; CDR3 DNA: TGTGCCAGCAGCCCGCCCACAGCACCCGAAGCTTTCTTT; CDR3 protein: CASSPPTAPEAFF
D gene: TRBD1; clone size: NA; V gene: TRBV7-2; J gene: TRBJ2-1; CDR3 DNA: TGTGCCAGCAGCTGGACAGGGTACAATGAGCAGTTCTTC; CDR3 protein: CASSWTGYNEQFF
D gene: NA; clone size: NA; V gene: TRBV6-5; J gene: TRBJ2-7; CDR3 DNA: TGTGCCAGCAGTTACAGCCAGGGGACCTACGAGCAGTACTTC; CDR3 protein: CASSYSQGTYEQYF
D gene: TRBD1; clone size: NA; V gene: TRBV14; J gene: TRBJ2-3; CDR3 DNA: TGTGCCAGCAGCCATCGACAGGGTGGTACAGATACGCAGTATTTT; CDR3 protein: CASSHRQGGTDTQYF
D gene: TRBD2; clone size: NA; V gene: TRBV7-3; J gene: TRBJ2-1; CDR3 DNA: TGTGCCAGCAGCCCCGGGGGGAGCATGGAAGATGAGCAGTTCTTC; CDR3 protein: CASSPGGSMEDEQFF
D gene: TRBD2; clone size: NA; V gene: TRBV13; J gene: TRBJ2-3; CDR3 DNA: TGTGCCAGCAGCTACCATCTCGGACTAGCGAGCACAGATACGCAGTATTTT; CDR3 protein: CASSYHLGLASTDTQYF
D gene: NA; clone size: NA; V gene: TRBV9; J gene: TRBJ2-2; CDR3 DNA: TGTGCCAGCAGCGTCTCCGGGGAGCTGTTTTTT; CDR3 protein: CASSVSGELFF
D gene: NA; clone size: NA; V gene: TRBV27; J gene: TRBJ1-2; CDR3 DNA: TGTGCCAGCAGTCCTCTCCCCCCGGGGTCTCGGGGCTACACCTTC; CDR3 protein: CASSPLPPGSRGYTF
D gene: TRBD1; clone size: NA; V gene: TRBV15; J gene: TRBJ2-7; CDR3 DNA: TGTGCCACCAGCACTCGGACAGGGCCAGACTACGAGCAGTACTTC; CDR3 protein: CATSTRTGPDYEQYF
D gene: TRBD2; clone size: NA; V gene: TRBV11-3; J gene: TRBJ2-3; CDR3 DNA: TGTGCCAGCAGCTTAAGGCTAGCGGGGGTTACAGATACGCAGTATTTT; CDR3 protein: CASSLRLAGVTDTQYF
D gene: TRBD1; clone size: NA; V gene: TRBV27; J gene: TRBJ1-2; CDR3 DNA: TGTGCCAGCAGTCTCTGGACAGGCACTAACTATGGCTACACCTTC; CDR3 protein: CASSLWTGTNYGYTF
D gene: NA; clone size: NA; V gene: TRBV30; J gene: TRBJ2-5; CDR3 DNA: TGTGCCTGTTGGAGGGGCGGGTACGAAGAGACCCAGTACTTC; CDR3 protein: CACWRGGYEETQYF
D gene: NA; clone size: NA; V gene: TRBV7-9; J gene: TRBJ2-7; CDR3 DNA: TGTGCCAGCAGCCCTCCGGTGGGCACCTACGAGCAGTACTTC; CDR3 protein: CASSPPVGTYEQYF
D gene: NA; clone size: NA; V gene: TRBV19; J gene: TRBJ1-1; CDR3 DNA: TGTGCCAGTAGTATAACTCAAAACCTGAACACTGAAGCTTTCTTT; CDR3 protein: CASSITQNLNTEAFF
D gene: NA; clone size: NA; V gene: TRBV27; J gene: TRBJ2-3; CDR3 DNA: TGTGCCAGCAGTCCGGACAGAAGTACAGATACGCAGTATTTT; CDR3 protein: CASSPDRSTDTQYF
D gene: TRBD2; clone size: NA; V gene: TRBV19; J gene: TRBJ2-7; CDR3 DNA: TGTGCCAGTAATCCGGGACTAGCGGTTTCCTACGAGCAGTACTTC; CDR3 protein: CASNPGLAVSYEQYF
D gene: TRBD1; clone size: NA; V gene: TRBV9; J gene: TRBJ2-2; CDR3 DNA: TGTGCCAGCAGCCCATATTCCGGGACAGGGAGCGCCGGGGAGCTGTTTTTT; CDR3 protein: CASSPYSGTGSAGELFF
D gene: NA; clone size: NA; V gene: TRBV19; J gene: TRBJ1-3; CDR3 DNA: TGTGCCAGTCGAGGAGGGACTGGAAACACCATATATTTT; CDR3 protein: CASRGGTGNTIYF
D gene: NA; clone size: NA; V gene: TRBV5-6; J gene: TRBJ1-2; CDR3 DNA: TGTGCCAGCAGCCCGGGGGGAGGTGGCTACACCTTC; CDR3 protein: CASSPGGGGYTF
D gene: TRBD1; clone size: few; V gene: TRBV7-9; J gene: TRBJ2-5; CDR3 DNA: TGTGCCAGCAGCGGCCGGACAGGGTATACCCAGTACTTC; CDR3 protein: CASSGRTGYTQYF
D gene: NA; clone size: NA; V gene: TRBV19; J gene: TRBJ2-1; CDR3 DNA: TGTGCCAGTAGTATATGGGACTCCAATGAGCAGTTCTTC; CDR3 protein: CASSIWDSNEQFF
D gene: TRBD1; clone size: NA; V gene: TRBV4-3; J gene: TRBJ2-6; CDR3 DNA: TGCGCCAGCAGCCAGGACAGGAGCTCTGGGGCCAACGTCCTGACTTTC; CDR3 protein: CASSQDRSSGANVLTF
D gene: NA; clone size: NA; V gene: TRBV5-6; J gene: TRBJ2-2; CDR3 DNA: TGTGCCAGCAGCTTGGGGCCCGGGGAGCTGTTTTTT; CDR3 protein: CASSLGPGELFF
D gene: TRBD1; clone size: NA; V gene: TRBV28; J gene: TRBJ2-1; CDR3 DNA: TGTGCCAGCAGCAATACAGGGGGATCCTACAATGAGCAGTTCTTC; CDR3 protein: CASSNTGGSYNEQFF
D gene: NA; clone size: NA; V gene: TRBV4-1; J gene: TRBJ2-7; CDR3 DNA: TGCGCCAGCAGCACAGTAGGGGCAGGAGATTACGAGCAGTACTTC; CDR3 protein: CASSTVGAGDYEQYF
D gene: TRBD1; clone size: NA; V gene: TRBV6-5; J gene: TRBJ1-6; CDR3 DNA: TGTGCCAGCAGTGGAGGGGGCTATAATTCCCCCCTCCACTTT; CDR3 protein: CASSGGGYNSPLHF
D gene: TRBD2; clone size: NA; V gene: TRBV19; J gene: TRBJ2-7; CDR3 DNA: TGTGCCAGTAGTATAGGACTAGCGGCCTACGAGCAGTACTTC; CDR3 protein: CASSIGLAAYEQYF
D gene: TRBD2; clone size: NA; V gene: TRBV7-2; J gene: TRBJ2-3; CDR3 DNA: TGTGCCAGCAGCTTAGAAGCGGGAGGGCCGGTGGATACGCAGTATTTT; CDR3 protein: CASSLEAGGPVDTQYF
D gene: NA; clone size: once; V gene: TRBV4-3; J gene: TRBJ1-4; CDR3 DNA: TGCGCCAGCAGCCCCCGTCCGGGGATTAATGAAAAACTGTTTTTT; CDR3 protein: CASSPRPGINEKLFF
D gene: NA; clone size: NA; V gene: TRBV7-3; J gene: TRBJ2-7; CDR3 DNA: TGTGCCAGCAGCTTAACGGGGGGGGCTGGGGAGCAGTACTTC; CDR3 protein: CASSLTGGAGEQYF
D gene: TRBD1; clone size: NA; V gene: TRBV15; J gene: TRBJ1-2; CDR3 DNA: TGTGCCACCAGCACTAGCCGGGACAGGGTATTTGGCTACACCTTC; CDR3 protein: CATSTSRDRVFGYTF
D gene: NA; clone size: NA; V gene: TRBV19; J gene: TRBJ1-1; CDR3 DNA: TGTGCCAGTAGTAGCCGAGGGTACTTGAACACTGAAGCTTTCTTT; CDR3 protein: CASSSRGYLNTEAFF
D gene: TRBD1; clone size: NA; V gene: TRBV7-9; J gene: TRBJ1-1; CDR3 DNA: TGTGCCAGCAGCTACGGACAGGGGAGTGAAGCTTTCTTT; CDR3 protein: CASSYGQGSEAFF
D gene: NA; clone size: NA; V gene: TRBV7-9; J gene: TRBJ2-7; CDR3 DNA: TGTGCCAGCAGCTTAGGGGGGGTAGAGCAGTACTTC; CDR3 protein: CASSLGGVEQYF